The sequence of this T cell receptor beta chain was determined in a study of graft-versus-host responses after intestinal transplantation. Overall study context: Following induction with anti-thymocyte globulin, all recipients were given tacrolimus and steroids for two to three years.

Overall study results and limits: Patients who carried graft-donor T cell macrochimerism also had high graft-versus-host to host-versus-graft clonal ratios in their allografts. There were GvH clones found in recipient marrow, and some of them appeared first in ileum or blood.

A remark on this clone: Its antigen is unidentified.

Measured with immunoSEQ multiplex PCR; TCRdb has only the in-frame clones, and not every one. The sample holds more than 85,000 clones, 85% to 95% seen once. Trimming removed 7 bases from V and 5 bases from J, with 11 bases in between. CDR1 is LNHDA, CDR2 SQIVND, per germline (reference sequence). This CDR3 spans 12 amino acids. This receptor was identified in a human donor who was the organ donor for an intestinal transplant. The J gene is TRBJ1-2, the V gene TRBV19; D perhaps matches TRBD1 (6 bases). This specimen was unstimulated CD8+ T cells sorted from spleen or lymph node cells, taken before transplant. The CDR3 protein is CASTGVGYGYTF. For the CDR3, the DNA is TGTGCCAGTACAGGGGTGGGTTATGGCTACACCTTC.